This is a list of T cell receptor beta chains from one sample in a study of control samples from healthy donors and cancer patients. Clones were sequenced by immunoSEQ multiplex PCR, and TCRdb holds only the in-frame ones, with some missing. The table has around 71,000 clones, approximately 87% seen once; the top ten hold roughly 2.4%. Sequences were obtained from PBMCs. The source of these receptors is a woman in her 50s with head and neck cancer. Each CDR3 is given with its conserved first and last residue. D genes are given only for firm matches. For some rows the clone size is stated as once, few or many, or as a class when expanded; others skip it.

d_gene	abundance	v_gene	j_gene	CDR3nt	CDR3aa
-	-	TRBV27	TRBJ1-1	TGTGCCAGCAACGGGAAAGGGAAGACGGAAGGTGGGTTTGGAGCTTTCTTT	CASNGKGKTEGGFGAFF
TRBD1	-	TRBV19	TRBJ1-2	TGTGCCAGTAGATCCCCGGGACAGAGTAACTATGGCTACACCTTC	CASRSPGQSNYGYTF
TRBD2	once	TRBV24-1	TRBJ2-1	TGTGCCACCAGTGATCTACGACTAGCGGGGAACAATGAGCAGTTCTTC	CATSDLRLAGNNEQFF
-	-	TRBV28	TRBJ1-1	TGTGCCAGCATGGTACTGTCGAACACTGAAGCTTTCTTT	CASMVLSNTEAFF
-	-	TRBV12-3/TRBV12-4	TRBJ1-1	TGTGCCAGCAGTTTTGGCTCACGGCCTGAAGCTTTCTTT	CASSFGSRPEAFF
-	-	TRBV6-1	TRBJ2-7	TGTGCCAGCAGTGAGAAAAGGGGCTACGAGCAGTACTTC	CASSEKRGYEQYF
-	-	TRBV28	TRBJ1-5	TGTGCCAGCATCCAACTGCCGACAGATCAGCCCCAGCATTTT	CASIQLPTDQPQHF
-	-	TRBV6-1	TRBJ1-2	TGTGCCAGCAGTGACAGTAACTATGGCTACACCTTC	CASSDSNYGYTF
TRBD2	-	TRBV4-2	TRBJ2-6	TGTGCCAGCAGCCAAGATTTCTCCGGGAGGGGGGCCAACGTCCTGACTTTC	CASSQDFSGRGANVLTF
-	-	TRBV28	TRBJ1-1	TGTGCCAGCAGGCCGGAAGGAAGGATCACTGAAGCTTTCTTT	CASRPEGRITEAFF
-	once	TRBV6-6	TRBJ1-2	TGTGCCAGCAGTTACGATCCCCATGGGGTCAAAGGCTACACCTTC	CASSYDPHGVKGYTF
-	-	TRBV30	TRBJ2-7	TGTGCCTGGAGTGTAGGGATACAGGGAATCAACGAGCAGTACTTC	CAWSVGIQGINEQYF
TRBD1	-	TRBV19	TRBJ1-5	TGTGCCAGTAGTGCCGGGACAGGTCATAATCAGCCCCAGCATTTT	CASSAGTGHNQPQHF
-	-	TRBV6-5	TRBJ2-2	TGTGCCAGCAGAGACGAAGGGGAGCTGTTTTTT	CASRDEGELFF
-	-	TRBV5-6	TRBJ2-1	TGTGCCAGCAGCTTGGCGGGACCCGTCTACAATGAGCAGTTCTTC	CASSLAGPVYNEQFF
TRBD1	-	TRBV27	TRBJ1-2	TGTGCCAGCAGACCGACAGGGTCGATGGGCTACACCTTC	CASRPTGSMGYTF
TRBD2	-	TRBV28	TRBJ2-3	TGTGCCAGCAGTTTTAGGCGGGAGACCACAGATACGCAGTATTTT	CASSFRRETTDTQYF
TRBD2	-	TRBV5-5	TRBJ2-3	TGTGCCAGCAGCTTGGAGCGGGGTACAGATACGCAGTATTTT	CASSLERGTDTQYF
-	-	TRBV5-1	TRBJ2-7	TGCGCCAGCAGCTTGGACGGGGCTGGTGAGCAGTACTTC	CASSLDGAGEQYF
-	-	TRBV4-2	TRBJ2-1	TGTGCCAGCAGCTCCGGGACCTCGAATGAGCAGTTCTTC	CASSSGTSNEQFF
-	once	TRBV7-2	TRBJ2-3	TGTGCCAGCAGCCCAGGATTATTGGGGAGCCGCACAGATACGCAGTATTTT	CASSPGLLGSRTDTQYF
TRBD2	-	TRBV7-2	TRBJ2-3	TGTGCCAGCAGCCGGACTAGTATAAATACGCAGTATTTT	CASSRTSINTQYF
-	-	TRBV20-1	TRBJ1-3	TGCAGTGCTAGAGAGGGGGCCACCATATATTTT	CSAREGATIYF
TRBD2	-	TRBV11-1	TRBJ2-4	TGTGCCAGCAGCTTAGAGCGGGGAGCCAAAAACATTCAGTACTTC	CASSLERGAKNIQYF